Listed here are 20 T cell receptor beta chains from one sample, sequenced in a study of T cells in Graves' hyperthyroidism and ophthalmopathy. TCR beta CDR3 region amplification was performed from RNA transcripts. First-round RT-PCR targeting the TCR CDR3 was performed with the HTBI primer set. A single record per CDR3 protein comes from TCRdb applying MiXCR to the multiplex PCR reads. The data contain hundreds of thousands of distinct CDR3 sequences, about 38% of them singletons. Input material: blood. These receptors were taken from a man aged 18 to 30 with Graves' hyperthyroidism.

V gene TRBV7-2 combines with J gene TRBJ2-5; D might be TRBD1 (5 bases). This CDR3 contains 17 residues. Germline lookup yields CDR1 SGHTA and CDR2 FQGNSA. The germline V and J ends were trimmed by 5 bases and 0 bases, with 19 bases remaining between them. CDR3 coding DNA: TGTGCCAGCAGCCTAGGGGCCAACCCTTTGTACCAAGAGACCCAGTACTTC. Protein product: CASSLGANPLYQETQYF.

This clonotype was seen a handful of times. The V and J genes are TRBV5-5 and TRBJ1-1, with TRBD1 matching over 7 bases. Trimming at V came to 4 bases and at J to 1 base, leaving 10 bases not matched to a gene. This CDR3 is built from 16 residues. The V gene's germline CDR1 is SGHKS and CDR2 YYEKEE (reference sequence). As DNA, the CDR3 is TGTGCCAGCAGCCCCAACGTGGGGACAGCGAACACTGAAGCTTTCTTT. Translating it yields CASSPNVGTANTEAFF. Complete variable domain (other parts from reference TRBV5-5 and TRBJ1-1): DAGVTQSPTHLIKTRGQQVTLRCSPISGHKSVSWYQQVLGQGPQFIFQYYEKEERGRGNFPDRFSARQFPNYSSELNVNALLLGDSALYLCASSPNVGTANTEAFFGQGTRLTVV.

This clonotype was observed at least ten times. This sequence joins TRBV7-8 and TRBJ2-6; D may correspond to TRBD1 or TRBD2 (6 bases each). V was trimmed by 1 base and J by 4 bases, leaving 11 bases between them. Germline V gene sequence: CDR1 SGHVS, CDR2 FQNEAQ. The CDR3 runs to 16 residues. CDR3 in amino acids: CASSLEGGSGANVLTF. For the CDR3, the DNA is TGTGCCAGCAGCTTAGAGGGGGGAAGCGGGGCCAACGTCCTGACTTTC.

This clonotype was seen many times. V usage is TRBV7-9 and J usage is TRBJ2-7; D possibly corresponds to TRBD2 (7 bases). Germline CDR1 SEHNR, CDR2 FQNEAQ (reference sequence). CDR3 length: 13 amino acids. Trimming shortened V by 5 bases and J by 4 bases, and 12 bases separated the two germline ends. The CDR3 nucleotides are TGTGCCAGCAGCGACGGGGGGCGATACGAGCAGTACTTC. This codes for CASSDGGRYEQYF.

This chain links TRBV5-1 with TRBJ1-6, with unresolved D. Looked up from germline, CDR1 is SGHRS and CDR2 is YFSETQ. The germline V and J ends were trimmed by 5 bases and 6 bases, with 6 bases remaining between them. This CDR3 region has 12 residues. CDR3 region: CASRRGNSPLHF. The DNA of the CDR3 is TGCGCCAGCAGACGGGGTAATTCACCCCTCCACTTT.

The genes are TRBV7-6 and TRBJ1-1, with D tentatively TRBD1 (6 bases). V lost 7 bases to trimming and J lost 3 bases, with 18 bases between them. CDR3 length: 15 residues. Germline CDR1 is SGHVS and CDR2 is FNYEAQ. The CDR3 nucleotides read TGTGCCAGCAACATAGGGGGGATAGGGGACACTGAAGCTTTCTTT. Protein sequence: CASNIGGIGDTEAFF.

The rearrangement joins TRBV20-1 to TRBJ1-5, with 10 nucleotides matching TRBD1. Germline lookup yields CDR1 DFQATT and CDR2 SNEGSKA (reference sequence). The length of the CDR3 is 14 residues. With 2 bases clipped from V and 5 bases from J, the junction kept 3 bases outside the gene matches. DNA of the CDR3: TGCAGTGCTAGACCCGGGACAGGGGATCAGCCCCAGCATTTT. It specifies CSARPGTGDQPQHF.

Points on this clonotype: An end of the junction differs from the germline gene, which may be a read error. This rearrangement joins TRBV24-1 to TRBJ1-5; D unclear. This CDR3 spans 12 amino acids. Per the germline V gene, CDR1 is KGHDR and CDR2 is SFDVKD. In nucleotides, the CDR3 is TGTGCCACAAGTGCTAATGAAGAGACCCAGCATTTT. It encodes CATSANEETQHF.

In regard to this clonotype: Being one base from a much bigger clone, this may be a read error. The V and J genes are TRBV5-5 and TRBJ2-7; 9 bases are shared with TRBD2. V lost 1 base and J lost 0; bases outside the gene matches: 2. This CDR3 region has 15 residues. Germline V gene sequence: CDR1 SGHKS, CDR2 YYEKEE (reference sequence). DNA for the CDR3: TGTGCCAGCAGCTTGAATAGCGGGAGCTCCTACGAGCAGTACTTC. Translating it yields CASSLNSGSSYEQYF.

This chain uses TRBV29-1 with TRBJ2-7; 9 bases map to TRBD2. CDR1 and CDR2 (germline): SQVTM, ANQGSEA. The trim removed 8 bases at V and 5 bases at J, leaving 10 bases unmatched. The CDR3 sequence is 13 residues long. The CDR3 spells CSLEGGRAHEQYF. The CDR3 nucleotides are TGCAGCTTAGAAGGCGGGAGGGCCCACGAGCAGTACTTC.

Only a few counts were recorded for this clonotype. The CDR3 nucleotides read TGTGCCAGCAGCCCATCGGCGAGCTATGGAAACACCATATATTTT. Translated, it gives CASSPSASYGNTIYF. This chain uses TRBV7-9 with TRBJ1-3; D is unclear. The CDR3 has 15 amino acids. Germline CDR1 and CDR2: SEHNR and FQNEAQ (reference sequence). Trimming stripped 5 bases from V and 3 bases from J, with 14 bases between.

V and J are TRBV9 and TRBJ2-7; 7 nucleotides match TRBD2. This CDR3 region has 14 residues. Per germline, CDR1 SGDLS and CDR2 YYNGEE. V dropped 4 bases and J dropped 3; count of bases not matched to a gene: 7. The CDR3 loop is CASSLRGVGYEQYF. As DNA, the CDR3 is TGTGCCAGCAGCTTACGGGGGGTCGGCTACGAGCAGTACTTC.

This clonotype has a count of ten or more. The chain uses TRBV2 and TRBJ2-7; no clear D. The CDR3 extends over 13 amino acids. Germline V lookup: CDR1 SNHLY, CDR2 FYNNEI. The V gene lost 2 bases and the J gene lost 6 bases, with 11 bases spanning the gap. CDR3 sequence reads: CASSELPGAEQYF. The CDR3 DNA follows: TGTGCCAGCAGTGAATTGCCGGGCGCCGAGCAGTACTTC.

To note about this clonotype: A much larger clone lies a single base off, so this may be a read error. The rearrangement links TRBV2 to TRBJ1-5; D uncertain. Germline-derived CDR1 and CDR2 are SNHLY and FYNNEI. This CDR3 is 14 amino acids long. This CDR3 is CASSQEWSNQPRHF. The DNA of the CDR3 is TGTGCCAGCAGCCAGGAGTGGAGCAATCAGCCCCGGCATTTT.

In its sample, this clonotype was seen once. The chain carries TRBV7-9 and TRBJ2-6, with D perhaps TRBD2 (5 bases). The CDR3 is 15 amino acids. V lost 6 bases to trimming and J lost 0 bases, with 9 bases between them. In germline, CDR1 is SEHNR, CDR2 FQNEAQ (reference sequence). Here the CDR3 reads CASRPGNSGANVLTF. The CDR3 DNA is TGTGCCAGCAGGCCCGGGAACTCTGGGGCCAACGTCCTGACTTTC.

This chain joins TRBV11-1 and TRBJ1-1; a possible D gene is TRBD1 (5 bases). V was clipped by 2 bases and J by 4 bases, with 14 bases between them. This CDR3 spans 15 amino acids. Germline CDR1 and CDR2: SGHAT and FQDESV (reference sequence). CDR3 residues: CASSLFRGSVTEAFF. For the CDR3, the DNA is TGTGCCAGCAGCTTATTCCGGGGGTCGGTCACTGAAGCTTTCTTT.

The V call is TRBV5-1, the J call TRBJ2-7, with D perhaps matching TRBD1 or TRBD2 (5 bases each). V shed 0 bases and J shed 2 bases, with 15 bases lying between them. The CDR3 runs to 16 residues. CDR1 is SGHRS and CDR2 is YFSETQ in the germline V gene. The CDR3 nucleotides are TGCGCCAGCAGCTTGGCCCCGGGGCAGGGTCCCTACGAGCAGTACTTC. It specifies CASSLAPGQGPYEQYF.

The chain joins TRBV7-9 to TRBJ2-2; 9 bases agree with TRBD2. Germline V lookup: CDR1 SEHNR, CDR2 FQNEAQ (reference sequence). The CDR3 has 16 amino acids. V dropped 1 base and J dropped 6; count of bases not matched to a gene: 6. The CDR3 sequence is CASSLDGTSSPGELFF. The CDR3 bases are TGTGCCAGCAGCTTAGATGGGACTAGCTCCCCCGGGGAGCTGTTTTTT.

This clonotype was counted ten times or more. The rearrangement joins TRBV25-1 to TRBJ2-5, with 7 nucleotides matching TRBD1. Germline CDR1 is MGHDK and CDR2 is SYGVNS. V was pared by 6 bases and J by 4 bases, with 5 bases of the junction left unmatched. The CDR3 is made up of 13 amino acids. The CDR3 DNA reads as TGTGCCAGCAGGCCGACAGGGCTAGAGACCCAGTACTTC. It translates to CASRPTGLETQYF.

This clonotype was seen a single time. The CDR3 reads CASSALDSASYEQYF. The DNA for the CDR3 is TGTGCCAGCAGTGCCCTTGACAGCGCTAGCTACGAGCAGTACTTC. V usage is TRBV2 and J usage is TRBJ2-7, with D tentatively TRBD1 (5 bases). Per germline, CDR1 SNHLY and CDR2 FYNNEI. This CDR3 comprises 15 residues. The V end was cut by 4 bases, the J end by 3 bases, with 16 bases between.